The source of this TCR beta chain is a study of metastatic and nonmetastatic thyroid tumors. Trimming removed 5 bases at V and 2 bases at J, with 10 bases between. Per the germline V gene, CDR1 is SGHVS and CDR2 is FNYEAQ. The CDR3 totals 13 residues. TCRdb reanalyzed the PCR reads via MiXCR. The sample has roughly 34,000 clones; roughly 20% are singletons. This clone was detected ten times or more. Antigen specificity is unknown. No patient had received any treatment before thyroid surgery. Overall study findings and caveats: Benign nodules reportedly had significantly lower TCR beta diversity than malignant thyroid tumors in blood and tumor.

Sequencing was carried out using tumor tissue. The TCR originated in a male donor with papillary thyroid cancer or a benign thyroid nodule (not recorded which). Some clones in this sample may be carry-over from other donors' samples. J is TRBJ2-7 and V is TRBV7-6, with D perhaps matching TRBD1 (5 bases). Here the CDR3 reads CASSPRRAYEQYF. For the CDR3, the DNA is TGTGCCAGCAGCCCCCGCAGGGCCTACGAGCAGTACTTC.